A selection of T cell receptor beta chains follows, all from one sample in a study of neurological immune-mediated disorders. TCRdb redid the calling of the 5' RACE reads with MiXCR, one entry per CDR3 protein. The table records 120,000 or so distinct CDR3 sequences, 3% to 3.5% of them present only once. Sequences were obtained from PBMCs. These receptors all stem from a woman in her 30s with multiple sclerosis. CDR3s include the opening cysteine and the closing phenylalanine or tryptophan. Fields, in order: clone size, V gene, D gene, J gene, CDR3 DNA, CDR3 protein. D genes are given only for firm matches. Clone size is given for some rows only: seen once, a few or many times, or a class if the clone is expanded.

many	TRBV6-2/TRBV6-3	TRBD1	TRBJ1-5	TGTGCCAGCAGTTACGAGGACAGGGGTGGTCAGCCCCAGCATTTT	CASSYEDRGGQPQHF
many	TRBV7-2	-	TRBJ2-7	TGTGCCAGCAGCCCCCGGACCGTCTCCTACGAGCAGTACTTC	CASSPRTVSYEQYF
many	TRBV15	TRBD2	TRBJ2-3	TGTGCCACCAGCGGGGGACTAGCGGGAAACCCAGATACGCAGTATTTT	CATSGGLAGNPDTQYF
many	TRBV5-1	-	TRBJ2-7	TGCGCCAGCAGCTTGGATTCGAATTTAGTCCCCTACGAGCAGTACTTC	CASSLDSNLVPYEQYF
-	TRBV6-5	TRBD1	TRBJ2-2	TGTGCCAGCAGTCGACAGGGGGCAGGCGGGGAGCTGTTTTTT	CASSRQGAGGELFF
few	TRBV7-9	-	TRBJ1-2	TGTGCCAGCAGCTGGGGGACAAACTATGGCTACACCTTC	CASSWGTNYGYTF
few	TRBV7-9	-	TRBJ2-1	TGTGCCAGCAGCCCCCCGGACTCCTACTACAATGAGCAGTTCTTC	CASSPPDSYYNEQFF
many	TRBV11-2	TRBD1	TRBJ2-1	TGTGCCAGCAGCTTTCAGGGGGCGCGAAATGAGCAGTTCTTC	CASSFQGARNEQFF
many	TRBV10-3	-	TRBJ1-1	TGTGCCATCGGGTTGAACACTGAAGCTTTCTTT	CAIGLNTEAFF
many	TRBV25-1	-	TRBJ1-2	TGTGCCAGCAGTGACAGCAACTATGGCTACACCTTC	CASSDSNYGYTF
-	TRBV6-6	TRBD1	TRBJ1-1	TGTGCCAGCAGTCCGGGACAGAAGAACACTGAAGCTTTCTTT	CASSPGQKNTEAFF
many	TRBV14	-	TRBJ2-3	TGTGCCAGCAGCCCGTTGGGCAAATGGGGTGCCACAGATACGCAGTATTTT	CASSPLGKWGATDTQYF
-	TRBV29-1	-	TRBJ2-6	TGCAGCGTTCAGAAACAGGGCACCTTATCCGGGGCCAACGTCCTGACTTTC	CSVQKQGTLSGANVLTF
many	TRBV5-1	-	TRBJ2-7	TGCGCCAGCAGCCCGGACTCAGGAAAACGGTCCTACGAGCAGTACTTC	CASSPDSGKRSYEQYF
-	TRBV5-5	-	TRBJ2-2	TGTGCCAGCACCTCGGCCGGGTCCTCTGGCGCCGGGGAGCTGTTTTTT	CASTSAGSSGAGELFF
-	TRBV15	-	TRBJ2-1	TGTGCCTCCATCAACAATGAGCAGTTCTTC	CASINNEQFF
many	TRBV7-8	TRBD2	TRBJ2-5	TGTGCCAGCAACCCGACTAGCGGTCCGGGGACCCAGTACTTC	CASNPTSGPGTQYF
many	TRBV5-1	TRBD2	TRBJ2-1	TGCGCCAGCAGCTTGGGACTAGCGGGAGGGCCAGGCAATGAGCAGTTCTTC	CASSLGLAGGPGNEQFF
many	TRBV18	-	TRBJ1-3	TGTGCCAGCTCACCTAACTCTGCCAGGAGAATATCTGGAAACACCATATATTTT	CASSPNSARRISGNTIYF
many	TRBV20-1	-	TRBJ2-5	TGCAGTGCCCCTCACCGGGTTTCGCGGACCCAGTACTTC	CSAPHRVSRTQYF
many	TRBV12-3/TRBV12-4	-	TRBJ2-1	TGTGCCAGCAGTCCGGAGCGCGAGCAGTTCTTC	CASSPEREQFF
many	TRBV7-2	-	TRBJ2-1	TGTGCCAGCAGCTTGTCGACAGCTAACAATGAGCAGTTCTTC	CASSLSTANNEQFF
many	TRBV5-1	TRBD2	TRBJ2-1	TGCGCCAGCAGCTCGGGACTAGCGGGGTACAATGAGCAGTTCTTC	CASSSGLAGYNEQFF
many	TRBV6-5	-	TRBJ1-2	TGTGCCAGCAGTTTGGTGCCCCCTGGGGGATATGGCTACACCTTC	CASSLVPPGGYGYTF
many	TRBV7-2	TRBD1	TRBJ2-7	TGTGCCAGCATGACAGGGGGGTCCTACGAGCAGTACTTC	CASMTGGSYEQYF
many	TRBV19	TRBD1	TRBJ1-1	TGTGCCAGTAACCTACAGGGGGCGAACACTGAAGCTTTCTTT	CASNLQGANTEAFF
many	TRBV14	-	TRBJ2-3	TGTGCCAGCAGCCAGAACAGGGAAAGTACGCAGTATTTT	CASSQNRESTQYF
many	TRBV7-2	-	TRBJ2-2	TGTGCCAGCACCCAATTGGCGGGCAGCGCGAACACCGGGGAGCTGTTTTTT	CASTQLAGSANTGELFF
many	TRBV10-3	-	TRBJ1-1	TGTGCCATCAGTGAAGCGCAGAACACTGAAGCTTTCTTT	CAISEAQNTEAFF
many	TRBV10-3	TRBD2	TRBJ2-2	TGTGCCATCGCGAGCGGGGAATCCACCGGGGAGCTGTTTTTT	CAIASGESTGELFF
few	TRBV12-3/TRBV12-4	TRBD1	TRBJ2-1	TGTGCCAGCAGATCACAGGGGAATAGGAATGAGCAGTTCTTC	CASRSQGNRNEQFF
-	TRBV29-1	TRBD1	TRBJ1-5	TGCAGCGTGGCGGACAGGGGCGATAGCAGTAAGACCCAGAATTTT	CSVADRGDSSKTQNF
few	TRBV5-1	-	TRBJ2-5	TGCGCCAGCAGCTTGGCCAGGGGAGGAGGAGAGACCCAGTACTTC	CASSLARGGGETQYF
many	TRBV5-1	-	TRBJ1-1	TGCGCCAGCAGAATACAGCCCAACACTGAAGCTTTCTTT	CASRIQPNTEAFF
many	TRBV5-1	-	TRBJ2-5	TGCGCCAGCAGCTTGGCCGTTGTTCGAGAGACCCAGTACTTC	CASSLAVVRETQYF
many	TRBV4-2	TRBD1	TRBJ2-1	TGTGCCAGCAGCAGCCGGGACAGGGTCAATGAGCAGTTCTTC	CASSSRDRVNEQFF
many	TRBV7-6	TRBD1	TRBJ1-4	TGTGCCAGCAGCCGGCGGACAGGGTCCGGTGAAAAACTGTTTTTT	CASSRRTGSGEKLFF
many	TRBV5-1	-	TRBJ1-3	TGCGCCAGCAGCTTGGTTAATCTCCAGGGTTCCTCTGGAAACACCATATATTTT	CASSLVNLQGSSGNTIYF
many	TRBV5-1	TRBD1	TRBJ2-7	TGCGCCAGCAGCTTGGCGAGACAGGGCCCCCTCGAGCAGTACTTC	CASSLARQGPLEQYF
many	TRBV9	-	TRBJ2-7	TGTGCCAGCAGCCCCCCAGGGGGAGGAAGGGAGCAGTACTTC	CASSPPGGGREQYF
many	TRBV5-5	TRBD2	TRBJ2-3	TGTGCCAGCAGCTTGGAACTAGCGGCAGATACGCAGTATTTT	CASSLELAADTQYF
many	TRBV5-1	TRBD1	TRBJ2-1	TGCGCCAGCAGCTGGGACGGGACAGCTTCCTACAATGAGCAGTTCTTC	CASSWDGTASYNEQFF
many	TRBV5-1	TRBD1	TRBJ1-2	TGCGCCAGCAGCGGGGGACAGGGGAACTATGGCTACACCTTC	CASSGGQGNYGYTF
-	TRBV7-9	-	TRBJ2-3	TGTGCCAGCAGCTTACAGCTAAGCACAGATACGCAGTATTTT	CASSLQLSTDTQYF
many	TRBV7-2	TRBD1	TRBJ1-2	TGTGCCAGCAGCTTAAGGGGACAGGGGAGGCCTAACTATGGCTACACCTTC	CASSLRGQGRPNYGYTF
-	TRBV5-5	-	TRBJ2-7	TGTGCCAGCAGCTTCCAGGCGGGAATAGGGCAGTACTTC	CASSFQAGIGQYF
many	TRBV5-1	-	TRBJ1-2	TGCGCCAAGCCGAGACAGAGGGCCTATTCTAACTATGGCTACACCTTC	CAKPRQRAYSNYGYTF
many	TRBV20-1	TRBD2	TRBJ2-7	TGCAGTGCTGAGCGGGAGACCTACGAGCAGTACTTC	CSAERETYEQYF
many	TRBV11-2	TRBD1	TRBJ2-7	TGTGCCAGCAGCTCCGGGACAGAAAGGGCCTACGAGCAGTACTTC	CASSSGTERAYEQYF
many	TRBV6-2/TRBV6-3	-	TRBJ1-1	TGTGCCAGCAGGCGGGTCAAGGGGAACACTGAAGCTTTCTTT	CASRRVKGNTEAFF